The source of this T cell receptor beta chain is a study of shared clonotypes between healthy human individuals. Study summary: The donor pool was made up of a couple of women and three men aged 18 to 49. General study points: Some clonotypes were shared by all four sorted-subset donors, while others were not shared. The non-shared ones had lower generation probabilities than the shared ones.

CD45RO-negative cells were positively selected for CCR7, leaving out terminally differentiated effector memory CD45RA+ cells. The assay was immunoSEQ multiplex PCR, and TCRdb's table has in-frame clones only and misses some. The sample lists more than 2 million clones; about 95% were seen once. Remarks on this clone: The target antigen is unknown.

V shed 6 bases, J shed 3 bases, and the junction held 8 bases outside the gene matches. This CDR3 spans 16 amino acids. CDR1 MNHEY and CDR2 SMNVEV come from the germline V gene (reference sequence). The J gene is TRBJ2-3, the V gene TRBV27, with 11 bases lining up with TRBD2. The sample consisted of naive CD8+ T cells sorted from blood. This clonotype was sampled from a man younger than 35 in good health. CDR3 loop: CASSLSGGAETDTQYF. DNA of the CDR3: TGTGCCAGCAGCCTTAGCGGGGGGGCCGAGACAGATACGCAGTATTTT.